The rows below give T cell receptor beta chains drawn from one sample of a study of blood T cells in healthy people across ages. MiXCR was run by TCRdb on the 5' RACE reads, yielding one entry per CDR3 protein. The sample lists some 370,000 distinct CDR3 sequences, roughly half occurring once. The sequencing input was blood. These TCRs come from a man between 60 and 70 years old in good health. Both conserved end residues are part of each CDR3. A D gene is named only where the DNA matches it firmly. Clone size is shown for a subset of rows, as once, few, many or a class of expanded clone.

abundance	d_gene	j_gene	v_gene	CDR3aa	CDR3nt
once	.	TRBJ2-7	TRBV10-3	CAISGGASYNEQYF	TGTGCCATCTCTGGGGGGGCCTCCTACAATGAGCAGTACTTC
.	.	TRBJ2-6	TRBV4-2	CASSHRGLDSGANVLTF	TGTGCCAGCAGCCATCGGGGGCTTGACTCTGGGGCCAACGTCCTGACTTTC
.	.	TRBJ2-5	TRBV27	CASSSAESPYGQYF	TGTGCCAGCAGTTCTGCGGAGAGCCCCTACGGGCAGTACTTC
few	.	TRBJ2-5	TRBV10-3	CAISELGDQETQYF	TGTGCCATCAGTGAGCTCGGAGACCAAGAGACCCAGTACTTC
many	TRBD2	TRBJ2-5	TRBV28	CASSLTSVGETQYF	TGTGCCAGCAGTTTGACTAGCGTGGGGGAGACCCAGTACTTC
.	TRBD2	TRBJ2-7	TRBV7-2	CASSRLAGFYEQYF	TGTGCCAGCAGCCGACTAGCGGGATTCTACGAGCAGTACTTC
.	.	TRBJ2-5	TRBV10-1	CASSEGREMEYF	TGCGCCAGCAGTGAGGGCCGGGAGATGGAGTACTTC
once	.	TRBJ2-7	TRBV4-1	CASSPLRLTQGYEQYF	TGCGCCAGCAGCCCTCTGCGTCTGACACAGGGATACGAGCAGTACTTC
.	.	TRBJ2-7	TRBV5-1	CASSFETGPSGEQYF	TGCGCCAGCAGCTTCGAGACAGGCCCCTCGGGCGAGCAGTACTTC
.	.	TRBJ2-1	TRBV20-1	CSARVPPGTTYNEQFF	TGCAGTGCTAGAGTGCCTCCGGGAACCACCTACAATGAGCAGTTCTTC
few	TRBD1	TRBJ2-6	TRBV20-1	CSAMTGGAGANVLTF	TGCAGTGCTATGACAGGGGGCGCTGGGGCCAACGTCCTGACTTTC
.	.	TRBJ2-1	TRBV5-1	CASSRLSSYNEQFF	TGCGCCAGCAGCCGACTCAGCTCCTACAATGAGCAGTTCTTC
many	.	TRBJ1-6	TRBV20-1	CSARERGARSPLHF	TGCAGTGCTAGAGAAAGGGGGGCACGATCACCCCTCCACTTT
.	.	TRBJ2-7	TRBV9	CASSVDPSNAGEQYF	TGTGCCAGCAGCGTAGACCCGTCCAACGCCGGCGAGCAGTACTTC
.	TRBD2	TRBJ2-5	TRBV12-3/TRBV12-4	CASSLDGLAGSSGTQYF	TGTGCCAGCAGTTTAGATGGGCTAGCGGGTTCCTCCGGGACCCAGTACTTC
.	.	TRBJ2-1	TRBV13	CASSLGLISGEQFF	TGTGCCAGCAGCTTAGGCCTTATCAGCGGTGAGCAGTTCTTC
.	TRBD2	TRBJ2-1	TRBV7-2	CASSQRLAGPTTFF	TGTGCCAGCAGCCAGAGGCTAGCGGGGCCCACAACGTTCTTC
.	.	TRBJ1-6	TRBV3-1	CASRRGNSSPLHF	TGTGCCAGCAGGCGGGGTAATTCTTCACCCCTCCACTTT
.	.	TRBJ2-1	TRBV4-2	CASSQDRAREYNEQFF	TGTGCCAGCAGCCAAGATAGGGCTAGAGAATACAATGAGCAGTTCTTC
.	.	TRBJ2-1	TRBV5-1	CASSLNLNEQFF	TGCGCCAGCAGCCTGAACCTGAATGAGCAGTTCTTC
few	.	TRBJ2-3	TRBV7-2	CASSRDQSQDTQYF	TGTGCCAGCAGCCGGGACCAATCGCAAGATACGCAGTATTTT
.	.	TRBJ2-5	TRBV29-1	CSVARGVIETQYF	TGCAGCGTTGCCAGGGGGGTAATAGAGACCCAGTACTTC
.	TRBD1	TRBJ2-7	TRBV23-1	CASPGQHYYEQYF	TGCGCCAGCCCGGGACAGCATTACTACGAGCAGTACTTC
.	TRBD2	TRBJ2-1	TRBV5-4	CASSPGLAVNNEQFF	TGTGCCAGCAGCCCCGGACTAGCGGTCAACAATGAGCAGTTCTTC